This T cell receptor (beta chain) was found in a study of blood T cell repertoires in COVID-19. Looking at the study overall: PBMCs, B-cell-depleted T cells, or T cells provided the cDNA or gDNA that made up the material.

Sequenced by immunoSEQ multiplex PCR; TCRdb stores in-frame clones only, minus some. The sample consists of more than 100,000 clones, about 90% of them appearing once. The sequencing input was peripheral blood. The source is a human donor in a cohort sampled during active COVID-19.

CDR3 loop: CASSARLGEKLFF. DNA for the CDR3: TGTGCCAGCAGCGCGCGATTGGGCGAAAAACTGTTTTTT. The chain links TRBV6-2 or TRBV6-3 to TRBJ1-4; no definite D call. Germline V CDR1 and CDR2: MNHEY, SVGEGT. The V gene lost 6 bases and the J gene lost 8 bases, with 13 bases spanning the gap. The CDR3 extends over 13 amino acids.